A selection of T cell receptor beta chains follows, all from one sample in a study of identical twins. TCRdb processed the 5' RACE reads anew with MiXCR; each CDR3 protein has one entry. Here the sample spans a few hundred thousand distinct CDR3 sequences, roughly a quarter being singletons. This same sample was also part of a study on T cells expressing NK-cell markers.

The sequencing sample was made of CD4+ T cells sorted from blood. Source of these receptors: a woman aged 18-35 years in good health. The CDR3 runs from the conserved cysteine through the conserved F or W. D genes are given only for firm matches.

cdr3_aa,d_call,v_call
CAGGSVPRGTGELFF,NA,TRBV6-2/TRBV6-3
CAAQGSDQPQHF,NA,TRBV10-3
CASRKESWMTPYNEQFF,NA,TRBV6-1
CASSFNRAADTQYF,NA,TRBV5-1
CASRKGRYYEQYF,NA,TRBV5-1
CAISESRGAGPSYEQYF,TRBD2,TRBV10-3
CASSLAGGGGNSPLHF,TRBD1,TRBV27
CASSRTPQNTGELFF,NA,TRBV5-5
CAISARTDTNYGYTF,NA,TRBV10-3
CASSYWQGTYEQYF,NA,TRBV6-5
CASSVVPGSSEAFF,NA,TRBV9
CASSSGPAFYEQYF,NA,TRBV2
CSATRGSTNEKLFF,NA,TRBV29-1
CSVGLGRNEQFF,NA,TRBV29-1
CASRNGQPSGANEQFF,TRBD2,TRBV12-3/TRBV12-4
CASSQGLEVETQYF,NA,TRBV12-3/TRBV12-4
CASSWDVVYEQYF,NA,TRBV7-9
CASTRVASGRNEQFF,TRBD2,TRBV19
CSAQREHTQYF,NA,TRBV20-1
CASSARRGGVGSYNEQFF,NA,TRBV6-4
CASSFRTGLGTEAFF,TRBD1,TRBV12-3/TRBV12-4
CATRQGIEYEQFF,NA,TRBV15
CASSPEANQPQHF,NA,TRBV7-2
CASSPNTGGALDTQYF,TRBD1,TRBV18
CSTLLGTVPTDTQYF,TRBD1,TRBV20-1
CASGLVQSAAYEQYF,NA,TRBV12-5
CASSFDREARAKYF,TRBD1,TRBV7-2
CASSPGTSGVQSSTDTQYF,TRBD2,TRBV6-1
CASSFIDRVVAEAFF,TRBD1,TRBV12-3/TRBV12-4
CASSEVRALTRNNEQFF,NA,TRBV12-3/TRBV12-4
CASSFAASEQYF,NA,TRBV7-8
CASSEGRDYNEQFF,NA,TRBV2
CASRSPPGRGETQYF,NA,TRBV6-1
CASSEGTMPEAETQYF,NA,TRBV6-1
CASSLAAFSPSEQYF,NA,TRBV5-1
CATSRDQGPYYEQYF,NA,TRBV15
CASSLWRPGGGELFF,NA,TRBV12-3/TRBV12-4
CASSQASGSRGSGITF,TRBD1,TRBV3-1
CASSVVGAGGLNEQFF,TRBD2,TRBV9
CSVARTTQYF,NA,TRBV29-1
CASGDRVGGYTF,TRBD1,TRBV27